A selection of T cell receptor beta chains follows, all from one sample in a study of OX40 agonist ivuxolimab in advanced cancers. Generated by immunoSEQ multiplex PCR, the TCRdb table keeps only in-frame clones and is missing some. Among about 42,000 clones listed, 86% were seen once. Source: CD4+ or CD8+ T cells sorted from blood, taken in a trial of the OX40 agonist ivuxolimab. The receptors stem from an adult with an advanced solid tumor such as melanoma, head and neck, liver or kidney cancer. Both conserved end residues are part of each CDR3. D genes are given only for firm matches. Clone size is given for some rows only: seen once, a few or many times, or a class if the clone is expanded.

abundance | d_gene | j_gene | v_gene | CDR3nt | CDR3aa
. | TRBD1 | TRBJ2-1 | TRBV4-1 | TGCGCCAGCAGCCAAGGGACAGGGGGCGCTCCGGGTGATGAGCAGTTCTTC | CASSQGTGGAPGDEQFF
. | TRBD1 | TRBJ1-6 | TRBV4-3 | TGCGCCAGCAGCCAAGGACAGGGAATCTCCTATAATTCACCCCTCCACTTT | CASSQGQGISYNSPLHF
. | TRBD1 | TRBJ1-1 | TRBV6-6 | TGTGCCAGCAGCAAAGGACAGGGCGAAGCTTTCTTT | CASSKGQGEAFF
. | TRBD1 | TRBJ1-5 | TRBV27 | TGTGCCAGCATGCAGGGGGCAGGTTTAGAGCAGCCCCAGCATTTT | CASMQGAGLEQPQHF
once | . | TRBJ1-2 | TRBV9 | TGTGCCAGCAGCAGAGACAACAGGGTCGAGGGCTATGGCTACACCTTC | CASSRDNRVEGYGYTF
. | . | TRBJ2-2 | TRBV7-2 | TGTGCCAGCAGCTTAAGTCATTTGAACACCGGGGAGCTGTTTTTT | CASSLSHLNTGELFF
. | . | TRBJ1-5 | TRBV2 | TGTGCCAGCAGTGAAGTGGGGGGCAGGAGCAATCAGCCCCAGCATTTT | CASSEVGGRSNQPQHF
once | . | TRBJ2-3 | TRBV11-1 | TGTGCCAGCAGCTTATCTCGGCGGGGGCCCTTTGATACGCAGTATTTT | CASSLSRRGPFDTQYF
. | . | TRBJ1-2 | TRBV9 | TGTGCCAGCAGCGTAGTAGACAGCTCTAACTATGGCTACACCTTC | CASSVVDSSNYGYTF
. | . | TRBJ1-2 | TRBV18 | TGTGCCAGCTCACTTCAGGAGGGCGTTAACTATGGCTACACCTTC | CASSLQEGVNYGYTF
. | . | TRBJ2-7 | TRBV27 | TGTGCCAGCAGTTGGGCAGGGTCCTACGAGCAGTACTTC | CASSWAGSYEQYF
once | TRBD1 | TRBJ1-2 | TRBV29-1 | TGCAGCGTCGCGTCAGGGACAGGACAATATGGCTACACCTTC | CSVASGTGQYGYTF
. | . | TRBJ1-6 | TRBV10-1 | TGCGCCAGCAGTGAGTCAAGATCCTATAATTCACCCCTCCACTTT | CASSESRSYNSPLHF
. | TRBD2 | TRBJ2-1 | TRBV7-6 | TGTGCCAGCAGCTTTACTGCTAGCGGGATATACAATGAGCAGTTCTTC | CASSFTASGIYNEQFF
. | . | TRBJ1-1 | TRBV9 | TGTGCCAGCAGCGCTTTAGACGGAAGAGCTTTCTTT | CASSALDGRAFF
. | . | TRBJ2-5 | TRBV4-3 | TGCGCCAGCAGCCAAGACGAGGGCTTTCAAGAGGCCCAGTACTTC | CASSQDEGFQEAQYF
. | . | TRBJ1-2 | TRBV6-5 | TGTGCCAGCAGTTACGCCTCCTCCGCCACCTTC | CASSYASSATF
. | . | TRBJ2-1 | TRBV5-6 | TGTGCCAGCAGCTTGACAGGGAGCAGCAATGAGCAGTTCTTC | CASSLTGSSNEQFF
. | . | TRBJ1-1 | TRBV6-5 | TGTGCCAGCAGTGACCGCGGAACTGAAGCTTTCTTT | CASSDRGTEAFF
. | . | TRBJ2-1 | TRBV11-3 | TGTGCCAGCAGCGATCGGGGAGAAGATGAGCAGTTCTTC | CASSDRGEDEQFF
. | . | TRBJ2-1 | TRBV7-7 | TGTGCCAGCAGCTCTCTGGGCTCCAACAATGAGCAGTTCTTC | CASSSLGSNNEQFF
. | . | TRBJ2-1 | TRBV6-5 | TGTGCCAGCAGTTACTCCCGGACTAATGAGCAGTTCTTC | CASSYSRTNEQFF
. | TRBD1 | TRBJ2-3 | TRBV5-1 | TGCGCCAGCAGCTCCCGGGACAGGGGACCAGATACGCAGTATTTT | CASSSRDRGPDTQYF
. | TRBD1 | TRBJ2-2 | TRBV7-6 | TGTGCCAGCAGGAGTTCCGGGACAGGGGGCAATACCGGGGAGCTGTTTTTT | CASRSSGTGGNTGELFF
. | TRBD1 | TRBJ1-5 | TRBV19 | TGTGCCAGTAGTATCAGGGGGATCGGTCAGCCCCAGCATTTT | CASSIRGIGQPQHF
. | . | TRBJ1-2 | TRBV6-5 | TGTGCCAGCAGGGGGGCCAGCGAAACCTATGGCTACACCTTC | CASRGASETYGYTF
once | TRBD1 | TRBJ1-1 | TRBV28 | TGTGCCAGCAGTTTGGGACAGGTGTATAACACTGAAGCTTTCTTT | CASSLGQVYNTEAFF
. | . | TRBJ1-1 | TRBV7-2 | TGTGCCAGCAGCTCGGTTAGGTATTTGAACACTGAAGCTTTCTTT | CASSSVRYLNTEAFF
. | . | TRBJ2-2 | TRBV7-9 | TGTGCCAGCAGCTCGGTAGTGGGGGCGGTGAGCACCGGGGAGCTGTTTTTT | CASSSVVGAVSTGELFF
. | . | TRBJ1-2 | TRBV4-3 | TGCGCCAGCAGCCAAGTCCCCTTCCAGGGCCTCAGAGATGGCTACACCTTC | CASSQVPFQGLRDGYTF
. | . | TRBJ1-1 | TRBV4-3 | TGCGCCAGCAGCCAAGAAGGGGTTTACGGGAACACTGAAGCTTTCTTT | CASSQEGVYGNTEAFF
. | TRBD1 | TRBJ1-2 | TRBV7-9 | TGTGCCAGCAGCCCGACCGGGACAGGGGACTATGGCTACACCTTC | CASSPTGTGDYGYTF
. | . | TRBJ2-3 | TRBV12-5 | TGTGCTAGTACTACAGTTGGGGCGGACACAGATACGCAGTATTTT | CASTTVGADTDTQYF
. | . | TRBJ1-6 | TRBV27 | TGTGCCAGCAGTTTATGGAAGTCTTCACCCCTCCACTTT | CASSLWKSSPLHF
. | . | TRBJ2-5 | TRBV7-6 | TGTGCCAGCAGCTTAGAATGGGGAAACCAAGAGACCCAGTACTTC | CASSLEWGNQETQYF
. | . | TRBJ1-4 | TRBV4-1 | TGCGCCAGCAGCCAATTTGTCACAGCTAGCGAAAAACTGTTTTTT | CASSQFVTASEKLFF
. | . | TRBJ2-7 | TRBV9 | TGTGCCAGCAGCGTTGAGGGCAGGGGCGCTTCCTACGAGCAGTACTTC | CASSVEGRGASYEQYF
. | . | TRBJ1-1 | TRBV25-1 | TGTGCCAGCAGTGAATCGACGGTAGCTTTCTTT | CASSESTVAFF
. | TRBD2 | TRBJ2-2 | TRBV19 | TGTGCCAGTAGTCGGGGGCGGGGGGCCACCGGGGAGCTGTTTTTT | CASSRGRGATGELFF
once | TRBD1 | TRBJ2-2 | TRBV9 | TGTGCCAGCAGCCTTCTAACAGGGGGCGCAACCGGGGAGCTGTTTTTT | CASSLLTGGATGELFF